The 6 T cell receptor beta chains in this list originate from one sample, sequenced in a study of T cell responses to AZD1222 COVID-19 vaccine. The repertoire was sequenced with immunoSEQ multiplex PCR; TCRdb's copy has only in-frame clones and lacks some. The profile shows more than 85,000 clones, around nine tenths of them singletons. The sample here was peripheral blood, taken on day 0 of AZD1222 vaccination. These receptors originate from an adult in good health.

This clone occurred a few times. Compared with germline, one end of the junction differs, possibly owing to a read error. Within the sample, other DNA sequences also encode this same CDR3. The rearrangement uses TRBV19 and TRBJ2-7; 8 positions agree with TRBD2. CDR3 length equals 13 residues. CDR1 is LNHDA, CDR2 SQIVND, per germline (reference sequence). The DNA for the CDR3 is TGTGCCAGTAGCATAGCGGGAAGATACGAGCAGTACTTC. It codes for CASSIAGRYEQYF.

The sample holds a few counts of this clone. The chain couples TRBV7-8 to TRBJ1-6, with a weak D call TRBD1 (5 bases). This CDR3 is 15 amino acids long. V gave up 5 bases and J gave up 0 bases, with 8 bases separating them. The germline V gene has CDR1 SGHVS and CDR2 FQNEAQ. The CDR3 DNA reads as TGTGCCAGCAGCGCAGGGAGCTCCTATAATTCACCCCTCCACTTT. Protein sequence: CASSAGSSYNSPLHF.

The CDR3 region is CASSGQGAQEEAFF. DNA of the CDR3: TGTGCCAGCAGTGGACAGGGGGCGCAGGAGGAAGCTTTCTTT. This chain joins TRBV28 and TRBJ1-1, with 11 nucleotides matching TRBD1. The CDR3 sequence is 14 residues long. Germline trimming cut 5 bases from V and 8 bases from J; bases unmatched to any gene: 7. Looked up from germline, CDR1 is MDHEN and CDR2 is SYDVKM.

The chain joins TRBV2 to TRBJ2-5, with TRBD2 identical over 14 bases. V was clipped by 7 bases and J by 2 bases; unmatched bases: 12. This CDR3 region has 18 residues. CDR1 and CDR2 from the germline V gene are SNHLY and FYNNEI. CDR3 nucleotide sequence: TGTGCCAGCATCAGACTAGCGGGAGGGCGGCGCGGACAAGAGACCCAGTACTTC. Protein sequence: CASIRLAGGRRGQETQYF.

The chain is built from TRBV4-1 and TRBJ2-7; 9 positions match TRBD2. Trimming at V came to 1 base and at J to 0 bases, leaving 4 bases not matched to a gene. The CDR3 runs to 16 residues. The germline CDR1 and CDR2 sequences are MGHRA and YSYEKL. The CDR3 spells CASSQAHSGSSYEQYF. The DNA of the CDR3 is TGCGCCAGCAGCCAAGCCCATAGCGGGAGCTCCTACGAGCAGTACTTC.

The V call is TRBV19, the J call TRBJ2-1, with TRBD2 identical over 11 bases. The trim removed 3 bases at V and 5 bases at J, leaving 12 bases unmatched. CDR3 length: 18 amino acids. Germline V lookup: CDR1 LNHDA, CDR2 SQIVND (reference sequence). The CDR3 DNA follows: TGTGCCAGTAGTATGGAGACTAGCGGGATGGGTATGAACAATGAGCAGTTCTTC. This gives the protein CASSMETSGMGMNNEQFF.